Listed below are T cell receptor beta chains from one sample, sequenced in a study of blood T cell repertoires in COVID-19. The protocol was immunoSEQ multiplex PCR, while the TCRdb copy is restricted to in-frame clones and leaves out a portion. The sample records some 150,000 clones, 60% to 85% being singletons. Sequencing was performed on peripheral blood. The receptors were sampled from a woman older than 75 with active or convalescent COVID-19. Each CDR3 is given with its conserved first and last residue. Each record gives: clone size, D gene, V gene, J gene, CDR3 protein, CDR3 DNA. The D gene is left open where the match is weak. Expanded clones are given a class, and other clones once, few, many or no size at all.

size: .
D: TRBD2
V: TRBV2
J: TRBJ2-3
CDR3: CASTLGAGASVTQYF
DNA: TGTGCCAGCACGTTGGGAGCGGGGGCGTCAGTTACGCAGTATTTT

size: .
D: .
V: TRBV27
J: TRBJ2-7
CDR3: CASSFIGAPWEQYF
DNA: TGTGCCAGCAGTTTTATAGGGGCGCCTTGGGAGCAGTACTTC

size: few
D: .
V: TRBV7-2
J: TRBJ2-1
CDR3: CASSPHDEQFF
DNA: TGTGCCAGCAGCCCACACGATGAGCAGTTCTTC

size: .
D: .
V: TRBV19
J: TRBJ1-2
CDR3: CASSIQGYGYTF
DNA: TGTGCCAGTAGTATACAGGGGTATGGCTACACCTTC

size: .
D: TRBD1
V: TRBV12-3/TRBV12-4
J: TRBJ1-1
CDR3: CASSFRGRPEAFF
DNA: TGTGCCAGCAGTTTCAGGGGGCGGCCTGAAGCTTTCTTT

size: .
D: TRBD2
V: TRBV7-2
J: TRBJ2-1
CDR3: CASSLGGGAPNEQFF
DNA: TGTGCCAGCAGCTTAGGCGGGGGGGCCCCCAATGAGCAGTTCTTC

size: .
D: .
V: TRBV11-2
J: TRBJ2-1
CDR3: CASSSGLYNEQFF
DNA: TGTGCCAGCAGCTCGGGACTTTACAATGAGCAGTTCTTC

size: .
D: TRBD2
V: TRBV27
J: TRBJ2-2
CDR3: CASSWGLAKNTGELFF
DNA: TGTGCCAGCAGTTGGGGACTAGCGAAGAACACCGGGGAGCTGTTTTTT

size: .
D: .
V: TRBV2
J: TRBJ2-2
CDR3: CASSYISVGELFF
DNA: TGTGCCAGCAGTTATATATCCGTCGGGGAGCTGTTTTTT

size: .
D: TRBD1
V: TRBV7-2
J: TRBJ1-6
CDR3: CASSRQTVNTGEPLHF
DNA: TGTGCCAGCAGCCGCCAGACGGTAAACACAGGGGAACCCCTCCACTTT

size: .
D: .
V: TRBV5-4
J: TRBJ1-1
CDR3: CASSLTRGNTEAFF
DNA: TGTGCCAGCAGCTTAACTCGGGGGAACACTGAAGCTTTCTTT

size: .
D: .
V: TRBV12-3/TRBV12-4
J: TRBJ2-1
CDR3: CASSFQINEQFF
DNA: TGTGCCAGCAGTTTTCAGATAAATGAGCAGTTCTTC

size: many
D: .
V: TRBV3-1/TRBV3-2
J: TRBJ1-2
CDR3: CASSQASRGYGYTF
DNA: TGTGCCAGCAGCCAAGCCTCACGAGGCTATGGCTACACCTTC

size: .
D: .
V: TRBV15
J: TRBJ2-5
CDR3: CATSSSGGLETQYF
DNA: TGTGCCACCAGCTCCTCCGGAGGGTTAGAGACCCAGTACTTC

size: .
D: .
V: TRBV7-6
J: TRBJ1-1
CDR3: CASSLLRGMNTEAFF
DNA: TGTGCCAGCAGCTTACTAAGAGGAATGAACACTGAAGCTTTCTTT

size: .
D: TRBD1
V: TRBV15
J: TRBJ1-1
CDR3: CATSRRGQGTEAFF
DNA: TGTGCCACCAGCAGACGGGGACAGGGCACTGAAGCTTTCTTT

size: .
D: .
V: TRBV2
J: TRBJ1-6
CDR3: CASRPTGNSPLHF
DNA: TGTGCCAGCCGCCCCACAGGGAACTCACCCCTCCACTTT

size: .
D: .
V: TRBV7-3
J: TRBJ2-5
CDR3: CASSQQGPQETQYF
DNA: TGTGCCAGCAGCCAGCAGGGTCCCCAAGAGACCCAGTACTTC

size: once
D: TRBD1
V: TRBV5-1
J: TRBJ1-4
CDR3: CASRPQGATNEKLFF
DNA: TGCGCCAGCAGACCACAGGGGGCAACTAATGAAAAACTGTTTTTT

size: .
D: TRBD1
V: TRBV7-2
J: TRBJ2-6
CDR3: CASSLKTGSGANVLTF
DNA: TGTGCCAGCAGCCTAAAGACAGGGTCCGGGGCCAACGTCCTGACTTTC

size: .
D: TRBD1
V: TRBV30
J: TRBJ1-3
CDR3: CAWSLDRAGNTIYF
DNA: TGTGCCTGGAGCTTGGACAGGGCAGGAAACACCATATATTTT

size: .
D: TRBD1
V: TRBV5-6
J: TRBJ2-7
CDR3: CASSYTGQFYEQYF
DNA: TGTGCCAGCAGCTACACGGGACAGTTCTACGAGCAGTACTTC

size: few
D: .
V: TRBV15
J: TRBJ2-7
CDR3: CATSTPWTNEQYF
DNA: TGTGCCACCAGCACTCCCTGGACAAACGAGCAGTACTTC

size: .
D: .
V: TRBV3-1/TRBV3-2
J: TRBJ1-1
CDR3: CASSQENSRPGEAFF
DNA: TGTGCCAGCAGCCAAGAAAATAGTCGGCCAGGGGAGGCTTTCTTT

size: .
D: .
V: TRBV2
J: TRBJ1-5
CDR3: CASRRPVGPQHF
DNA: TGTGCCAGCAGGCGGCCGGTGGGGCCCCAGCATTTT

size: many
D: TRBD1
V: TRBV28
J: TRBJ1-5
CDR3: CASLTGANQPQHF
DNA: TGTGCCAGCTTGACAGGGGCCAATCAGCCCCAGCATTTT

size: .
D: .
V: TRBV2
J: TRBJ1-3
CDR3: CASTRGAREASGNTIYF
DNA: TGTGCCAGCACTCGAGGGGCCAGGGAGGCCTCTGGAAACACCATATATTTT

size: .
D: .
V: TRBV24-1
J: TRBJ2-5
CDR3: CATSDPRRPTGAQYF
DNA: TGTGCCACCAGTGACCCGAGACGGCCCACCGGGGCCCAGTACTTC

size: .
D: .
V: TRBV5-1
J: TRBJ2-6
CDR3: CASSVFVGANVLTF
DNA: TGCGCCAGCAGTGTGTTCGTTGGGGCCAACGTCCTGACTTTC

size: .
D: TRBD1
V: TRBV29-1
J: TRBJ2-7
CDR3: CSVQGNLGQGGSEQYF
DNA: TGCAGCGTTCAAGGAAATCTGGGACAGGGAGGTTCCGAGCAGTACTTC

size: .
D: .
V: TRBV11-2
J: TRBJ1-3
CDR3: CASSSEVVSTSTIYF
DNA: TGTGCCAGCAGCTCCGAGGTCGTAAGCACTAGCACCATATATTTT

size: .
D: TRBD1
V: TRBV5-8
J: TRBJ1-2
CDR3: CASKLQGIGSYGYTF
DNA: TGTGCCAGCAAACTACAGGGGATAGGTAGCTATGGCTACACCTTC

size: .
D: .
V: TRBV5-1
J: TRBJ2-3
CDR3: CASSKEGYASTDTQYF
DNA: TGCGCCAGCAGCAAGGAGGGGTATGCTAGCACAGATACGCAGTATTTT

size: once
D: .
V: TRBV14
J: TRBJ2-2
CDR3: CASSQERGRTGELFF
DNA: TGTGCCAGCAGCCAAGAAAGGGGTCGTACCGGGGAGCTGTTTTTT

size: .
D: TRBD1
V: TRBV7-6
J: TRBJ1-1
CDR3: CASSPRTGGITEAFF
DNA: TGTGCCAGCAGCCCCCGGACAGGGGGCATCACTGAAGCTTTCTTT

size: once
D: .
V: TRBV7-2
J: TRBJ2-5
CDR3: CASSSGSGQVQTQYF
DNA: TGTGCCAGCAGTTCGGGAAGCGGTCAGGTCCAGACCCAGTACTTC

size: .
D: TRBD2
V: TRBV30
J: TRBJ2-3
CDR3: CAWSLAGGGDTQYF
DNA: TGTGCCTGGAGTCTAGCGGGGGGAGGAGATACGCAGTATTTT

size: .
D: TRBD2
V: TRBV7-3
J: TRBJ2-3
CDR3: CASSLTSVGTDTQYF
DNA: TGTGCCAGCAGCTTGACTAGCGTGGGCACAGATACGCAGTATTTT

size: .
D: TRBD2
V: TRBV28
J: TRBJ2-3
CDR3: CASNRGVSSTDTQYF
DNA: TGTGCCAGCAACCGGGGGGTGTCTAGCACAGATACGCAGTATTTT

size: .
D: TRBD1
V: TRBV9
J: TRBJ1-1
CDR3: CASSPNHRGLNTEAFF
DNA: TGTGCCAGCAGCCCCAACCACAGGGGCCTGAACACTGAAGCTTTCTTT

size: few
D: .
V: TRBV5-1
J: TRBJ2-1
CDR3: CASSSTGVWNEQFF
DNA: TGCGCCAGCAGCTCCACAGGTGTCTGGAATGAGCAGTTCTTC

size: .
D: TRBD1
V: TRBV28
J: TRBJ2-7
CDR3: CASSEVGTVSYEQYF
DNA: TGTGCCAGCAGTGAAGTTGGGACAGTGAGCTACGAGCAGTACTTC

size: few
D: .
V: TRBV5-5
J: TRBJ1-3
CDR3: CASSVVDRFRGNTIYF
DNA: TGTGCCAGCAGCGTGGTCGACAGGTTCCGAGGAAACACCATATATTTT

size: .
D: TRBD1
V: TRBV29-1
J: TRBJ1-2
CDR3: CSVVRGGAGWDGYTF
DNA: TGCAGCGTTGTTAGAGGGGGCGCGGGGTGGGATGGCTACACCTTC

size: few
D: TRBD1
V: TRBV24-1
J: TRBJ1-5
CDR3: CATSDSGGGQPQHF
DNA: TGTGCCACCAGTGATTCAGGGGGCGGTCAGCCCCAGCATTTT

size: .
D: .
V: TRBV28
J: TRBJ1-2
CDR3: CASSSSYGYTF
DNA: TGTGCCAGCAGTTCCAGCTATGGCTACACCTTC

size: .
D: TRBD2
V: TRBV6-5
J: TRBJ2-1
CDR3: CASRFTSGIYNEQFF
DNA: TGTGCCAGCAGATTTACTAGCGGTATCTACAATGAGCAGTTCTTC

size: .
D: .
V: TRBV30
J: TRBJ1-2
CDR3: CAWNRESDGYTF
DNA: TGTGCCTGGAACAGGGAGAGCGATGGCTACACCTTC

size: .
D: .
V: TRBV6-6
J: TRBJ1-2
CDR3: CASRTGQLAWGYTF
DNA: TGTGCCAGCAGAACTGGACAGCTTGCTTGGGGCTACACCTTC